This T cell receptor (beta chain) was recorded in a study of T cells after yellow fever vaccination. About the research overall: For low cell numbers, libraries were made with SMART-Seq v4 Ultra Low Input.

Germline assignment: CDR1 LGHNA and CDR2 YSLEER. There are 14 residues in the CDR3. The germline V and J ends were trimmed by 7 bases and 0 bases, with 10 bases remaining between them. Universal primer sites and UMIs were introduced during 5'RACE template-switching synthesis of TCR cDNA. TCRdb recomputed calls from the 5' RACE reads with MiXCR, one row per CDR3 protein. Of 90,000 to 150,000 distinct CDR3 sequences listed, roughly 7.9% were seen once; the top ten hold approximately 3%. Broader study findings: The secondary response peaked faster, at day 5 versus 15, but was weaker. Subsequent booster samples again held most clones from primary vaccination (less than 98% CD4, roughly 90% CD8).

Turning to this clonotype: What it binds is not known.

The TCR comes from a man between 18 and 29 years old who received the YFV17D yellow fever vaccine. The specimen was CD4+ T cells sorted from PBMCs, collected 35 to 50 days after the first yellow fever vaccination. The chain uses TRBV4-3 and TRBJ1-5; D perhaps matches TRBD1 (5 bases). In DNA form, the CDR3 reads TGCGCCAGCACCCAGGGACTTAGCAATCAGCCCCAGCATTTT. Residues: CASTQGLSNQPQHF.